The T cell receptor (beta chain) under discussion was sequenced for a study of T cell changes during pregnancy in multiple sclerosis. V was shortened by 4 bases and J by 0 bases, with 13 bases between the two germline ends. The CDR3 runs 16 residues. Germline CDR1 reads MNHNS; CDR2 reads SASEGT. Profiled with immunoSEQ multiplex PCR; TCRdb holds only in-frame clones, not every one. The sample has fewer than 45,000 clones, roughly nine tenths seen once. V usage is TRBV6-1 and J usage is TRBJ2-1; D may be TRBD2 (5 bases). The origin of this receptor is a female donor in good health, enrolled as a control in a pregnancy study. The source material was CD4+ T cells from peripheral blood mononuclear cells, sampled in the third trimester of pregnancy. The CDR3 spells CASSAQAVTSYNEQFF. The DNA for the CDR3 is TGTGCCAGCAGTGCCCAAGCGGTGACCTCCTACAATGAGCAGTTCTTC.